Below, 22 T cell receptor beta chains from the same sample are listed, as sequenced in a study of shared clonotypes between healthy human individuals. The data were produced by immunoSEQ multiplex PCR, yet TCRdb's version contains in-frame clones alone and is incomplete. The sample has about 480,000 clones, 79% seen once. The sequenced sample consisted of PBMCs. All receptors derive from a woman aged 40 to 55 in good health. Some clones in this sample may be carry-over from other donors' samples.

This clone was counted a single time. The V call is TRBV30, the J call TRBJ1-2; D gene ambiguous. The CDR3 totals 11 residues. V gave up 3 bases and J gave up 4 bases, with 6 bases separating them. Germline CDR1 GTSNPN, CDR2 SVGIG (reference sequence). In DNA form, the CDR3 reads TGTGCCTGGAGGGTTTTCTATGGCTACACCTTC. Translation: CAWRVFYGYTF.

The chain recombines TRBV11-2 with TRBJ1-4; D ambiguous. The CDR3 sequence is 14 residues long. Trimming cost V 3 bases and J 2 bases, with 7 bases left between them. Germline CDR1 and CDR2: SGHAT and FQNNGV. The CDR3 region has the DNA TGTGCCAGCAGCTTTGGTGCTACTAATGAAAAACTGTTTTTT. It yields the protein CASSFGATNEKLFF.

This chain joins TRBV23-1 and TRBJ2-3, with 11 bases lining up with TRBD2. TRBV23-1 is labeled an ORF, and its function is uncertain. This CDR3 has 15 residues. J lost 1 base, V lost 8 bases, and 5 bases had no gene match. The DNA of the CDR3 is TGCGCCAGCTCGCCACTAGCGGGAGGCACAGATACGCAGTATTTT. This codes for CASSPLAGGTDTQYF.

The chain has TRBV7-2 and TRBJ1-1; possible D gene TRBD1, 5 bases. V was trimmed by 5 bases and J by 0 bases, leaving 22 bases between them. The CDR3 is 18 amino acids. Germline V lookup: CDR1 SGHTA, CDR2 FQGNSA. CDR3 nucleotides: TGTGCCAGCAGCCCCTCTAGCCCGGGGCGCACTATGAACACTGAAGCTTTCTTT. It specifies CASSPSSPGRTMNTEAFF.

This chain connects TRBV4-3 to TRBJ2-1; weak D call: TRBD2 (5 bases). This CDR3 has 17 amino acids. CDR1 is LGHNA and CDR2 is YSLEER in the germline V gene. V was cut by 2 bases and J by 3 bases, with 17 bases left in between. CDR3 in amino acids: CASSQSLLGEVYNEQFF. The DNA for the CDR3 is TGCGCCAGCAGCCAATCATTACTAGGAGAGGTCTACAATGAGCAGTTCTTC.

The gene calls are TRBV28 and TRBJ2-1, with 7 nucleotides matching TRBD2. Germline trimming cut 7 bases from V and 4 bases from J; bases unmatched to any gene: 10. Germline V lookup: CDR1 MDHEN, CDR2 SYDVKM. The CDR3 has 15 residues. The DNA of the CDR3 is TGTGCCAGCAACCTCGGCGGGAGTAGGTACAATGAGCAGTTCTTC. Amino acid sequence: CASNLGGSRYNEQFF.

This clone was observed a handful of times. This chain uses TRBV4-3 with TRBJ2-2, with 9 bases matching TRBD2. Germline V gene sequence: CDR1 LGHNA, CDR2 YSLEER. The CDR3 totals 18 residues. Trimming took 0 bases from V and 0 from J; bases not matched to a gene: 5. The chain's CDR3 is CASSQDRASGTNTGELFF. The CDR3 DNA sequence: TGCGCCAGCAGCCAAGATAGGGCTAGCGGGACGAACACCGGGGAGCTGTTTTTT.

This chain uses TRBV4-2 with TRBJ2-1; 10 nucleotides match TRBD1. From germline, CDR1 is LGHNA and CDR2 YNFKEQ. With V trimmed by 2 bases and J by 5 bases, 6 bases remained unmatched. There are 16 residues in the CDR3. CDR3 nucleotides: TGTGCCAGCAGCCAACCCGGACAGGGGGTCGACAATGAGCAGTTCTTC. The encoded protein is CASSQPGQGVDNEQFF.

The chain links TRBV28 to TRBJ1-4, with D possibly TRBD1 on 5 matching bases. Trimming stripped 6 bases from V and 0 bases from J, with 11 bases between. The CDR3 spans 15 residues. Germline lookup yields CDR1 MDHEN and CDR2 SYDVKM. CDR3 in amino acids: CASRDRQPTNEKLFF. CDR3 DNA sequence: TGTGCCAGCAGGGATAGACAGCCAACTAATGAAAAACTGTTTTTT.

This clone was recorded only once. The chain recombines TRBV4-1 with TRBJ2-7, with a possible D match to TRBD1 (6 bases). The germline gives CDR1 MGHRA, CDR2 YSYEKL. The CDR3 extends over 15 amino acids. V was cut by 4 bases and J by 7 bases, with 20 bases left in between. CDR3 amino acids: CASSRTQGSPGEQYF. Here the CDR3 DNA reads TGCGCCAGCAGCCGCACTCAGGGGAGCCCTGGAGAGCAGTACTTC.

As DNA, the CDR3 is TGTGCCAGCAGCCGTAGACTAGACAATGAGCAGTTCTTC. Amino acid sequence: CASSRRLDNEQFF. The V gene is TRBV5-5, the J gene TRBJ2-1; a weak D match, TRBD2 (6 bases). Trimming removed 4 bases at V and 5 bases at J, with 10 bases between. The CDR3 is made up of 13 amino acids. The germline V gene encodes CDR1 SGHKS and CDR2 YYEKEE (reference sequence).

This clone was recorded many times. Germline is not matched at one junction end, which may reflect a read error. V and J are TRBV7-2 and TRBJ1-2; the D is unclear. The CDR3 runs to 14 residues. Germline V gene sequence: CDR1 SGHTA, CDR2 FQGNSA. The CDR3 DNA sequence: TGTGCCAGCAGCGCAACTCCACCGGTAGATGGTTACACCTTC. Amino acids: CASSATPPVDGYTF. The full variable domain, with the rest looked up from reference TRBV7-2 and TRBJ1-2, is GAGVSQSPSNKVTEKGKDVELRCDPISGHTALYWYRQSLGQGLEFLIYFQGNSAPDKSGLPSDRFSAERTGGSVSTLTIQRTQQEDSAVYLCASSATPPVDGYTFGSGTRLTVV.

The V and J genes are TRBV19 and TRBJ1-1; D gene uncertain. V lost 7 bases to trimming and J lost 2 bases, with 11 bases between them. From germline, CDR1 is LNHDA and CDR2 SQIVND (reference sequence). This CDR3 comprises 13 residues. Written as DNA, the CDR3 is TGTGCCAGTATACAGTGGGGTAACACTGAAGCTTTCTTT. It specifies CASIQWGNTEAFF.

The count of this clone is one. Being one base from a much bigger clone, this may be a read error. V and J are TRBV6-6 and TRBJ2-2; no reliable D call. The ends were cut back, 6 bases at V and 3 bases at J, with 2 bases in the middle. The CDR3 has 11 amino acids. The germline CDR1 and CDR2 sequences are MNHNY and SVGAGI (reference sequence). For the CDR3, the DNA is TGTGCCAGCAGCCACACCGGGGAGCTGTTTTTT. Translated, it gives CASSHTGELFF.

The gene calls are TRBV6-5 and TRBJ1-1; 9 bases agree with TRBD1. The CDR3 length is 14 residues. V lost 3 bases, J lost 6 bases, and 5 bases stayed unmatched. Per germline, CDR1 MNHEY and CDR2 SVGAGI. CDR3 coding DNA: TGTGCCAGCAGTTATACTGGGGACAGGGCTGAAGCTTTCTTT. Translated: CASSYTGDRAEAFF.

The V and J genes are TRBV5-5 and TRBJ1-3; 7 nucleotides line up with TRBD1. Trimming removed 2 bases from V and 6 bases from J; junction bases left unmatched: 8. CDR3 size: 15 residues. The germline V gene has CDR1 SGHKS and CDR2 YYEKEE (reference sequence). The CDR3 bases are TGTGCCAGCAGCTTCTCCAGGGGGATCTCAAACACCATATATTTT. Amino acids: CASSFSRGISNTIYF.

J is TRBJ2-5 and V is TRBV2; the match to TRBD2 covers 7 bases. CDR3 length: 14 residues. With V trimmed by 3 bases and J by 5 bases, 6 bases remained unmatched. Germline assignment: CDR1 SNHLY and CDR2 FYNNEI. The CDR3 DNA reads TGTGCCAGCAGTGACCGCGGGAGTCTGGAGACCCAGTACTTC. Translated: CASSDRGSLETQYF.

The chain uses TRBV27 and TRBJ2-3, with 12 bases fitting TRBD2. The CDR3 spans 20 residues. Per the germline V gene, CDR1 is MNHEY and CDR2 is SMNVEV (reference sequence). Trimming took 3 bases from V and 3 from J; bases not matched to a gene: 16. DNA for the CDR3: TGTGCCAGCAGTTTTAAGCCCCCCCACTCTAGCGGGAGGGCAACAGATACGCAGTATTTT. Residues: CASSFKPPHSSGRATDTQYF.

The V and J genes are TRBV19 and TRBJ2-7, with D possibly being TRBD1 (5 bases). Germline V CDR1 and CDR2: LNHDA, SQIVND (reference sequence). The CDR3 extends over 13 amino acids. The V end lost 4 bases, the J end lost 9 bases, and 16 bases lay between the germline ends. The CDR3 reads CASSTLRADTQYF. CDR3 sequence (DNA): TGTGCCAGTAGTACCCTCAGGGCGGATACGCAGTACTTC.

The chain carries TRBV28 and TRBJ1-1; no firm D call. This CDR3 is 16 amino acids long. Trimming pared 2 bases from V and 1 base from J, leaving 14 bases between. Germline CDR1 and CDR2: MDHEN and SYDVKM. The CDR3 DNA follows: TGTGCCAGCAGTTTAGGTCAAACCGCTTGGAACACTGAAGCTTTCTTT. Its protein is CASSLGQTAWNTEAFF.

This clone was seen more than once but under ten times. The rearrangement joins TRBV2 to TRBJ2-4, with D perhaps TRBD1 (6 bases). CDR1 is SNHLY and CDR2 is FYNNEI in the germline V gene. This CDR3 spans 13 amino acids. Trimming pared 8 bases from V and 0 bases from J, leaving 8 bases between. CDR3 sequence reads: CASWGLAKNIQYF. DNA for the CDR3: TGTGCCAGCTGGGGGCTAGCCAAAAACATTCAGTACTTC.

This chain connects TRBV18 to TRBJ1-1; TRBD1 agrees at 7 bases. The CDR3 totals 14 residues. Germline lookup yields CDR1 KGHSH and CDR2 LQKENI. V gave up 3 bases and J gave up 7 bases; unmatched junction bases: 8. Here the CDR3 reads CASSPDRAKGEAFF. Written as DNA, the CDR3 is TGTGCCAGCTCACCCGACAGGGCCAAGGGTGAAGCTTTCTTT.